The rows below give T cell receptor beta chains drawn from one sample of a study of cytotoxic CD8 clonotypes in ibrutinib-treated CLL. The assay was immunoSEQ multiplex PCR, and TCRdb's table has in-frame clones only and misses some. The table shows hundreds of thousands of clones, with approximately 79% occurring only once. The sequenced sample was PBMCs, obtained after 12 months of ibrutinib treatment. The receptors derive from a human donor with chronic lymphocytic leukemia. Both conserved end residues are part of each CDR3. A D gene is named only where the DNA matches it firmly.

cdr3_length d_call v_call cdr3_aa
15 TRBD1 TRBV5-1 CASSRPDRGITEAFF
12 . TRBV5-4 CASSPQANEQLF
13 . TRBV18 CASSPEQGHGYTF
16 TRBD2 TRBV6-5 CASSYSTSGMVDTQYF
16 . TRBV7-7 CASSLTGGHGAETQYF
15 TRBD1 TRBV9 CASSAGQGGPSPLHF
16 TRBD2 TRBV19 CASSTRLAGWGNEQFF
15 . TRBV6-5 CASSSTGTVWETQYF
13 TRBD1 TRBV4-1 CASHGTGRSEQYF
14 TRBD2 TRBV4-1 CASSLRGGTDTQYF
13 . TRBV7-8 CASSLGGGNTIYF
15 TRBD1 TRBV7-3 CASSLTTGMNNEQFF
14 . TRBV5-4 CASRYGQRNTEAFF
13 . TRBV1 CTSSQDSTDTQYF
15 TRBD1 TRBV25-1 CATVGTVTGANVLTF
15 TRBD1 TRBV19 CASETGAATNEKLFF
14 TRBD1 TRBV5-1 CASSSGQGDLEAFF
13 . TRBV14 CASSQYPSTAIYF
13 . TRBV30 CACTHSSGNTIYF
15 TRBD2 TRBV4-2 CASSQVVAGRETQYF
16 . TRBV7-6 CASSPSSQGGSSPLHF
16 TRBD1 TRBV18 CASSLLGQVGAYEQYF
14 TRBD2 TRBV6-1 CASSSGREVYEQYF
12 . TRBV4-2 CASSSYYNEQFF
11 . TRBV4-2 CASSQWGEQFF
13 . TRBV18 CASSVGENTEAFF
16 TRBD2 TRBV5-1 CASSLGASGVQETQYF
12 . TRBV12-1 CASSFRRTEAFF
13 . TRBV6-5 CASSYGGYNEQFF
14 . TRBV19 CASSIGASEYGYTF
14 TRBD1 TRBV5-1 CASSLSQGVDTQYF
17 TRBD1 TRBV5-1 CASSDMLDRGLRNEQFF